This T cell receptor (beta chain) comes out of a study of PD-1 blockade in classical Hodgkin lymphoma. Study details: Intravenous delivery of nivolumab at 3 mg/kg to patients occurred every 2 weeks. Study findings and constraints: Nivolumab initiated under 1 year post-ASCT led to patient exclusion. What caused the repertoire differences, perhaps disease activity or prior therapy, remains undefined.

Time point given: cycle 4 day 1 (C4D1), after five to seven weeks of nivolumab. Each patient's relapse followed autologous stem cell transplantation, and brentuximab vedotin exposure varied. TCRdb's table, derived via immunoSEQ multiplex PCR, lists solely in-frame clones and lacks some. The sample holds 80,000 to 95,000 clones, 65% to 85% seen once. This clone was counted between two and nine times. Its antigen is unknown. V lost 5 bases and J lost 3; bases outside the gene matches: 1. CDR3 length: 14 amino acids. In germline, CDR1 is SGHRS, CDR2 YFSETQ. The V call is TRBV5-1, the J call TRBJ2-1; 11 bases agree with TRBD2. The clonotype originates from a human donor with classical Hodgkin lymphoma. Sequencing used peripheral blood mononuclear cells (PBMCs), obtained before the fourth cycle of nivolumab. The CDR3 region is CASRGLAVYNEQFF. DNA for the CDR3: TGCGCCAGCAGGGGACTAGCGGTCTACAATGAGCAGTTCTTC.